This passage covers 25 T cell receptor beta chains from one sample sequenced in a study of Tregs in tolerant kidney transplant recipients. The protocol was immunoSEQ multiplex PCR, while the TCRdb copy is restricted to in-frame clones and leaves out a portion. The specimen's table records roughly 5,600 clones. The nonmyeloablative bone marrow transplants came from related graft donors, with transient mixed chimerism. Specimen: CD4+ T cells from blood (PBMCs), collected about 15 months after the transplant. The receptors come from a human patient who received a combined kidney and bone marrow transplant. Some T cells may arise from the graft donor.

To note about this clone: The read gets to within 3 residues of the CDR3 end, and the germline J gene fills in the rest. This sequence joins TRBV10-2 and TRBJ2-5; tentatively, D is TRBD2 (6 bases). Trimming took 5 bases from V and 5 from J, leaving 15 bases between them. The CDR3 contains 14 residues. Germline CDR1 reads WSHSY; CDR2 reads SAAADI. The CDR3 sequence: CASSPGLPGETQYF. CDR3 DNA (partial): TGCGCCAGCAGTCCGGGACTTCCCGGGGAGACC.

By frequency, this clone registers medium-sized. Read data end 3 residues before the CDR3 end; the end is taken from the germline J gene. The chain has TRBV20-1 and TRBJ2-3; no firm D call. The CDR3 has 14 amino acids. V was trimmed by 6 bases and J by 2 bases, leaving 15 bases between them. Germline V gene sequence: CDR1 DFQATT, CDR2 SNEGSKA (reference sequence). CDR3 in amino acids: CSAPPKSNTDTQYF. Incomplete CDR3 DNA: TGCAGTGCGCCGCCAAAATCTAACACAGATACG.

In regard to this clone: The CDR3 goes on 3 residues after the read ends, and that part is filled in from the germline J gene. The chain carries TRBV19 and TRBJ1-2; D may be TRBD1 (5 bases). CDR1 is LNHDA, CDR2 SQIVND, per germline (reference sequence). This CDR3 spans 15 amino acids. V was trimmed by 3 bases and J by 5 bases, leaving 16 bases between them. Incomplete CDR3 DNA: TGTGCCAGTAGTATCGGCGGGGGAATGGGTTATGGC. Protein: CASSIGGGMGYG. The entire CDR3 protein reads CASSIGGGMGYGYTF. Using reference TRBV19 and TRBJ1-2 for the parts outside the CDR3, the full variable domain is DGGITQSPKYLFRKEGQNVTLSCEQNLNHDAMYWYRQDPGQGLRLIYYSQIVNDFQKGDIAEGYSVSREKKESFPLTVTSAQKNPTAFYLCASSIGGGMGYGYTFGSGTRLTVV.

As concerns this clone: From the germline J gene comes the end of the CDR3, since the read stops 3 residues before it. The genes are TRBV3-1 (or the pseudogene TRBV3-2) and TRBJ2-1; TRBD2 aligns across 14 bases. Trimming took 2 bases from V and 0 from J; bases not matched to a gene: 9. The CDR3 is 20 residues long. Germline V lookup: CDR1 LGHDT, CDR2 YNNKEL (reference sequence). Incomplete CDR3 DNA: TGTGCCAGCAGCCAACGACTAGCGGGAGGGAAAATGGTCTCCTACAATGAG. Its protein product is CASSQRLAGGKMVSYNE. The whole CDR3 sequence reads CASSQRLAGGKMVSYNEQFF.

This clone ranks as medium-sized in terms of frequency. Coverage ceases 3 residues before the CDR3 finishes, and the germline J gene fills in the end. V is TRBV20-1 and J is TRBJ2-2; 9 bases line up with TRBD1. The V gene end was trimmed by 6 bases and the J gene end by 0 bases; junction bases not matched to a gene: 5. Germline lookup yields CDR1 DFQATT and CDR2 SNEGSKA (reference sequence). The CDR3 length is 15 residues. CDR3 protein: CSAARQGANTGELFF. Partial CDR3 DNA: TGCAGTGCAGCCCGACAGGGGGCGAACACCGGGGAG.

CDR3 residues: CASSFRTGRRNIQYF. Incomplete CDR3 DNA: TGTGCCAGCAGCTTTAGGACAGGGAGGAGGAACATT. This chain joins TRBV5-4 and TRBJ2-4, with TRBD1 matching 8 bases. The sequence runs out 3 residues before the end of the CDR3; the remainder is reconstructed from the germline J gene. The CDR3 has 15 amino acids. Per germline, CDR1 SGHNT and CDR2 YYREEE (reference sequence). Unmatched junction bases numbered 8, after V lost 2 bases and J lost 7 bases.

As to this clone: The CDR3 goes on 3 residues after the read ends, and that part is filled in from the germline J gene. The chain joins TRBV5-1 to TRBJ1-2; D gene unclear. The ends were cut back, 5 bases at V and 7 bases at J, with 15 bases in the middle. CDR1 is SGHRS, CDR2 YFSETQ, per germline. This CDR3 is built from 13 residues. The CDR3 loop is CASSSVPSGGYTF. The CDR3 bases that were read are TGCGCCAGCAGTTCTGTCCCGTCGGGTGGC.

In the case of this clone: The sequenced fragment ends 3 residues before the CDR3 boundary, so the rest is inferred from the germline J gene. V and J are TRBV7-2 and TRBJ1-2, with 7 bases identical to TRBD1. Looked up from germline, CDR1 is SGHTA and CDR2 is FQGNSA. V shed 5 bases, J shed 3 bases, and the junction held 9 bases outside the gene matches. This CDR3 is built from 15 residues. The sequenced part of the CDR3 DNA is TGTGCCAGCAGCCCCCGACAGGGATTATACTATGGC. This encodes CASSPRQGLYYG. The full-length CDR3 reads as CASSPRQGLYYGYTF.

This clone counts as medium-sized by frequency. The DNA ends 3 residues before the CDR3 does, and the rest of the CDR3 is filled in from the germline J gene. V is TRBV5-6 and J is TRBJ1-1, with 8 bases identical to TRBD1. The CDR3 loop spans 13 amino acids. From germline, CDR1 is SGHDT and CDR2 YYEEEE. J lost 4 bases, V lost 1 base, and 0 bases had no gene match. The CDR3 DNA, read in part, is TGTGCCAGCAGCTTGACAGGGGGCACTGAA. As protein: CASSLTGGTE. The full CDR3 is CASSLTGGTEAFF.

This clone is deemed medium-sized by its frequency. The DNA ends 3 residues before the CDR3 does, and the rest of the CDR3 is filled in from the germline J gene. The rearrangement joins TRBV9 to TRBJ1-3; TRBD1 matches at 7 bases. CDR3 length: 16 residues. Losses at the gene ends were 3 bases for V and 4 bases for J; bases not matched to a gene: 10. Germline CDR1 reads SGDLS; CDR2 reads YYNGEE. The CDR3 region is CASSGDSPGSGNTIYF. The part of the CDR3 DNA that was read is TGTGCCAGCAGCGGGGACAGTCCCGGGTCAGGAAACACC.

With respect to this clone: The read terminates 3 residues before the CDR3 end, so the remaining end is supplied by the germline J gene. The V and J genes are TRBV5-4 and TRBJ1-5; 8 bases align to TRBD1. The trim removed 4 bases at V and 4 bases at J, leaving 7 bases unmatched. The CDR3 is 15 amino acids. Germline V gives CDR1 SGHNT, CDR2 YYREEE (reference sequence). The CDR3 DNA, read in part, is TGTGCCAGCAGCCCCGGACAGGGCTGGAATCAGCCC. This encodes CASSPGQGWNQP. The whole CDR3 region reads CASSPGQGWNQPQHF.

Worth noting for this clone: The read comes to an end 3 residues before the CDR3 does, leaving the germline J gene to fill in the end. The genes are TRBV7-9 and TRBJ1-2, with 8 bases lining up with TRBD1. CDR1 SEHNR and CDR2 FQNEAQ come from the germline V gene (reference sequence). This CDR3 has 13 amino acids. The CDR3 spells CASSSARGRGYTF. The CDR3 bases that were read are TGTGCCAGCAGCTCTGCCAGGGGGCGAGGC.

Regarding this clone: The sequenced fragment ends 3 residues before the CDR3 boundary, so the rest is inferred from the germline J gene. The chain combines TRBV6-2 or TRBV6-3 with TRBJ1-1; D not resolved. The CDR3 has 13 residues. In germline, CDR1 is MNHEY, CDR2 SVGEGT. The sequenced part of the CDR3 DNA is TGTGCCAGCAGTTCCCACAGAGGTGGTGGA. Its protein product is CASSSHRGGG. The full CDR3 reads CASSSHRGGGAFF.

On this clone: The CDR3 is cut off 3 residues early in the read; its end comes from the germline J gene. The chain couples TRBV7-9 to TRBJ1-1, with D uncertain. Germline assignment: CDR1 SEHNR and CDR2 FQNEAQ (reference sequence). This CDR3 has 13 amino acids. V dropped 5 bases and J dropped 2 bases, with 9 bases sitting between them. The covered CDR3 bases are TGTGCCAGCAGCCGAGCGGTTAACACTGAA. Translation: CASSRAVNTE. In full, the CDR3 reads CASSRAVNTEAFF.

Notes on this clone: The read comes to an end 3 residues before the CDR3 does, leaving the germline J gene to fill in the end. This chain links TRBV2 with TRBJ2-5; possible D gene TRBD1, 5 bases. The CDR3 consists of 12 residues. Germline V gives CDR1 SNHLY, CDR2 FYNNEI. Trimming pared 4 bases from V and 3 bases from J, leaving 6 bases between. The CDR3 bases that were read are TGTGCCAGCAGTGGCAGGGAAGAGACC. Encoded protein: CASSGREET. The whole CDR3 sequence is CASSGREETQYF.

Partial CDR3 DNA: TGCAGTGCTAGGGGGCAGTCTGGGGCCAACGTC. As protein: CSARGQSGANV. Given in full, the CDR3 is CSARGQSGANVLTF. The rearrangement links TRBV20-1 to TRBJ2-6; a weak D match, TRBD1 (5 bases). The CDR3 end lies 3 residues beyond the end of the read and is filled in from the germline J gene. Trimming removed 3 bases from V and 1 base from J, with 7 bases in between. This CDR3 comprises 14 residues. Per the germline V gene, CDR1 is DFQATT and CDR2 is SNEGSKA (reference sequence).

This clone is labeled medium-sized based on frequency. CDR3 bases read: TGCGCCAGCAGCCGGGGGGAGGGGGGAAATCAGCCC. Translated, it gives CASSRGEGGNQP. The entire CDR3 sequence reads CASSRGEGGNQPQHF. The J gene is TRBJ1-5, the V gene TRBV5-1, with D perhaps matching TRBD1 (6 bases). The CDR3 end is not reached by the read, which stops 3 residues before it; the germline J gene fills it in. The CDR3 sequence is 15 residues long. V was shortened by 4 bases and J by 4 bases, with 15 bases between the two germline ends. Germline assignment: CDR1 SGHRS and CDR2 YFSETQ.

Note on this clone: The CDR3 end lies 3 residues beyond the end of the read and is filled in from the germline J gene. This chain joins TRBV19 and TRBJ2-1; 10 bases are a match to TRBD2. This CDR3 has 15 residues. Germline V gives CDR1 LNHDA, CDR2 SQIVND (reference sequence). V lost 7 bases, J lost 5 bases, and 8 bases stayed unmatched. The sequenced CDR3 bases are TGTGCCAGTATGGGGACTAGCGTCGGAAACAATGAG. It yields the protein CASMGTSVGNNE. The CDR3, in full, reads CASMGTSVGNNEQFF.

Points on this clone: The CDR3 goes on 3 residues after the read ends, and that part is filled in from the germline J gene. The rearrangement links TRBV5-4 to TRBJ1-1; D not resolved. The CDR3 has 16 amino acids. CDR1 SGHNT and CDR2 YYREEE come from the germline V gene (reference sequence). V lost 0 bases, J lost 1 base, and 13 bases lay in between. The DNA read from the CDR3 is TGTGCCAGCAGCTTGGAAGGGCCGATGGGGAACACTGAA. Residues: CASSLEGPMGNTE. The whole CDR3 is CASSLEGPMGNTEAFF.

About this clone: The CDR3 end is not reached by the read, which stops 3 residues before it; the germline J gene fills it in. The J gene is TRBJ2-5, the V gene TRBV20-1; 7 bases fit TRBD1. Germline CDR1 reads DFQATT; CDR2 reads SNEGSKA (reference sequence). The J segment lost 2 bases and the V segment lost 3 bases, leaving 6 bases of the junction unmatched. The CDR3 runs to 14 residues. CDR3 DNA (partial): TGCAGTGCTAGTAGGGACAGAGTACAAGAGACC. Amino acid sequence: CSASRDRVQET. In full, the CDR3 reads CSASRDRVQETQYF.

Points on this clone: Sequencing ends 3 residues short of the CDR3 end; the germline J gene provides the rest. The chain employs TRBV9 and TRBJ2-3, with D possibly TRBD2 on 5 matching bases. From germline, CDR1 is SGDLS and CDR2 YYNGEE. CDR3 length: 14 residues. V gave up 0 bases and J gave up 4 bases, with 9 bases separating them. The sequenced CDR3 bases are TGTGCCAGCAGCGTAGACCCTAGCTCAGATACG. Translated, it gives CASSVDPSSDT. The whole CDR3 region reads CASSVDPSSDTQYF.

As regards this clone: With the read ending 3 residues before the CDR3 end, the germline J gene is used to fill in that end. The chain links TRBV29-1 to TRBJ1-1, with 9 bases aligning to TRBD1. The CDR3 has 14 residues. V trimming: 6 bases; J trimming: 3 bases; junction bases outside the gene matches: 8. Per germline, CDR1 SQVTM and CDR2 ANQGSEA. CDR3 DNA, as far as it was read: TGCAGCGTCGGCGGGGGACAGGGAGACACTGAA. It codes for CSVGGGQGDTE. The whole CDR3 is CSVGGGQGDTEAFF.

As regards this clone: The read halts 3 residues ahead of the CDR3 end, with the missing end drawn from the germline J gene. The V gene is TRBV5-4, the J gene TRBJ2-1; 12 bases line up with TRBD2. This CDR3 region has 16 residues. The germline V gene encodes CDR1 SGHNT and CDR2 YYREEE (reference sequence). The trim removed 1 base at V and 8 bases at J, leaving 7 bases unmatched. The CDR3 DNA, read in part, is TGTGCCAGCAGCTTGTGGCTAGCGGGAGGGAGGGATGAG. Its translation is CASSLWLAGGRDE. The entire CDR3 is CASSLWLAGGRDEQFF.

Regarding this clone: One end of the junction fails to match germline, which may point to a read error. With the read ending 3 residues before the CDR3 end, the germline J gene is used to fill in that end. The chain employs TRBV20-1 and TRBJ1-6, with no clear D. This CDR3 region has 13 residues. Germline CDR1 reads DFQATT; CDR2 reads SNEGSKA (reference sequence). This CDR3 reads CSAPSDYDSPLHF. The CDR3 DNA, read in part, is TGCAGTGCTCCCTCGGACTATGATTCACCC.

Regarding this clone: Sequencing ends 3 residues short of the CDR3 end; the germline J gene provides the rest. This chain joins TRBV7-9 and TRBJ2-7; TRBD2 is a possible D gene (7 bases). The CDR3 sequence is 15 residues long. Germline V gene lookup returns CDR1 SEHNR and CDR2 FQNEAQ (reference sequence). V was shortened by 5 bases and J by 6 bases, with 20 bases between the two germline ends. The DNA read from the CDR3 is TGTGCCAGCAGCCCAAAGGGGGGGACCTCGGCCGAG. Protein sequence: CASSPKGGTSAE. The whole CDR3 sequence reads CASSPKGGTSAEQYF.